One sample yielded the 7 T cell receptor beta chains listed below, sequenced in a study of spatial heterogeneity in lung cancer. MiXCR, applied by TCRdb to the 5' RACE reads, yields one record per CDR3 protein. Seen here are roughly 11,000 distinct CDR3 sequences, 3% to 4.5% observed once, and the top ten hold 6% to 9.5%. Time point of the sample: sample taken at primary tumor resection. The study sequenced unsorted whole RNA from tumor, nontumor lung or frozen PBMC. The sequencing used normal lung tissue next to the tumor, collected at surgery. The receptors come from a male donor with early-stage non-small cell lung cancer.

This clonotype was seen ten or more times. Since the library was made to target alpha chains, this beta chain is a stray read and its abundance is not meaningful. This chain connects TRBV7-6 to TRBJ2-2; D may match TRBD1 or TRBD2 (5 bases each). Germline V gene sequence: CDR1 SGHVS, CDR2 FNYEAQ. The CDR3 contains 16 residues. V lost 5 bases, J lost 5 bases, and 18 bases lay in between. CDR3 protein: CASSPRGGGQTGELFF. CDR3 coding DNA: TGTGCCAGCAGCCCCCGTGGTGGAGGACAAACCGGGGAGCTGTTTTTT.

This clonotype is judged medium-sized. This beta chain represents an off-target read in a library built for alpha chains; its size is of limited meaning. CDR3 bases: TGTGCCAGCTCCCCGTCTGGGGTCGGTGAAGCTTTCTTT. Translated: CASSPSGVGEAFF. The V gene is TRBV6-4, the J gene TRBJ1-1; D ambiguous. V lost 8 bases and J 7 bases, leaving 17 bases between the germline ends. Germline values: CDR1 MRHNA, CDR2 SNTAGT. The length of the CDR3 is 13 residues.

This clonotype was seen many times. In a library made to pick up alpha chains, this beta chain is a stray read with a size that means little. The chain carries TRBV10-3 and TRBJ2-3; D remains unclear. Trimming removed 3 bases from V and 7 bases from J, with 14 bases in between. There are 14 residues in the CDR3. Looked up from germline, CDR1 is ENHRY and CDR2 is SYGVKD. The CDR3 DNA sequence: TGTGCCATCAGTGAAAGCGAGGCGTATCATACGCAGTATTTT. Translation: CAISESEAYHTQYF.

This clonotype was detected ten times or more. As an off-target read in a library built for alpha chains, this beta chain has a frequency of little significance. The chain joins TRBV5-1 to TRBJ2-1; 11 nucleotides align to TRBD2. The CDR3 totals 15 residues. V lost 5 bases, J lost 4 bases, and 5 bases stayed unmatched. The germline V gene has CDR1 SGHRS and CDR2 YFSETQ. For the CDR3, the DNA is TGCGCCAGCAGAGGGACTAGCGGAACTTACAATGAGCAGTTCTTC. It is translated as CASRGTSGTYNEQFF.

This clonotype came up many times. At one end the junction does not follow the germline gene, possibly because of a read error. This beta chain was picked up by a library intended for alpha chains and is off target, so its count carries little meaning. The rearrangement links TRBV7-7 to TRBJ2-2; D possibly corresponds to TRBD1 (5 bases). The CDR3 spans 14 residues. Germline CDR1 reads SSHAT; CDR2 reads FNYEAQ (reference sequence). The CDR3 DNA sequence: TGTGCTAGCAGCTTAGGGGCTTTCACCGGGGAGCTGTTTTTT. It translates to CASSLGAFTGELFF. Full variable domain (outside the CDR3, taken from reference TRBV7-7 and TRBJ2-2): GAGVSQSPRYKVTKRGQDVTLRCDPISSHATLYWYQQALGQGPEFLTYFNYEAQPDKSGLPSDRFSAERPEGSISTLTIQRTEQRDSAMYRCASSLGAFTGELFFGEGSRLTVL.

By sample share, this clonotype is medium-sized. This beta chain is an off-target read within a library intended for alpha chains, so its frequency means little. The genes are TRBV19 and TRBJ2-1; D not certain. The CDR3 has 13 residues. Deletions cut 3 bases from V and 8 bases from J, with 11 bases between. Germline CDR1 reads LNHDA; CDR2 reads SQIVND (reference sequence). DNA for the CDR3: TGTGCCAGTAGTATTATTAGTCTCGATGAGCAGTTCTTC. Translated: CASSIISLDEQFF.

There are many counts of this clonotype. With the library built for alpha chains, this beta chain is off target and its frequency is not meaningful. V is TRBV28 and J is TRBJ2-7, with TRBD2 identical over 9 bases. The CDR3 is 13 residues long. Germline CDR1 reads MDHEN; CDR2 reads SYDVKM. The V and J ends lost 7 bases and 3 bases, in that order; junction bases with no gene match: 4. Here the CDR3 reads CASTRGGIYEQYF. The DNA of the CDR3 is TGTGCCAGCACGCGGGGGGGCATCTACGAGCAGTACTTC.